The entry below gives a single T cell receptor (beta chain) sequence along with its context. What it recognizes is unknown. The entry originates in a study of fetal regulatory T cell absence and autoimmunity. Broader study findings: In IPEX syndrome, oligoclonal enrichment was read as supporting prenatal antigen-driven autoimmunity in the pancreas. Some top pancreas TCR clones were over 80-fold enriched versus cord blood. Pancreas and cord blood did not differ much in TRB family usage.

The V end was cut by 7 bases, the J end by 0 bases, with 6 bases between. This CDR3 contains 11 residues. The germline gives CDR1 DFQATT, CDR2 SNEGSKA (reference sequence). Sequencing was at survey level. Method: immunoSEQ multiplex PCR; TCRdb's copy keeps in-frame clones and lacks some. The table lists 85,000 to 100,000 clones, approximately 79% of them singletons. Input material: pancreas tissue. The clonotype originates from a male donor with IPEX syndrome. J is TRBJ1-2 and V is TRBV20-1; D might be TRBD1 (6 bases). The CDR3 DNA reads TGCAGTGGGACAGCTAACTATGGCTACACCTTC. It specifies CSGTANYGYTF.